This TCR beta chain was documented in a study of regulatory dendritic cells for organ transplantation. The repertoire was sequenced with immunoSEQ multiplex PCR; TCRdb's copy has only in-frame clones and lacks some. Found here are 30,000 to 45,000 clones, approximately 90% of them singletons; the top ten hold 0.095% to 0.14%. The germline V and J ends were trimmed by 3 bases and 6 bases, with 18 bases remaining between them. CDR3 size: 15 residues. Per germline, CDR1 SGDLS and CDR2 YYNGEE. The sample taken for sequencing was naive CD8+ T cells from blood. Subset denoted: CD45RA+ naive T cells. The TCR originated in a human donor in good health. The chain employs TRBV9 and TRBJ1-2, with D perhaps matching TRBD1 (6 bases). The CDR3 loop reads CASSAGGGRVNGYTF. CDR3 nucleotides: TGTGCCAGCAGCGCCGGGGGGGGCAGGGTAAATGGCTACACCTTC.